The source of this T cell receptor (beta chain) is a study of cytomegalovirus exposure and HLA in healthy donors. The PCR had 60 Vbeta and 13 Jbeta primers. TCRdb keeps only in-frame clones here, not all; method: immunoSEQ multiplex PCR. The sample yields just under 150,000 clones, roughly 80% seen once. The sample consisted of PBMCs. This sequence originates from a woman aged 25 to 39 in good health and CMV-seronegative.

CDR3 bases: TGTGCCAGCAGCCTTTGGGGGCCCAATCAGCCCCAGCATTTT. Its protein product is CASSLWGPNQPQHF. The V and J genes are TRBV7-2 and TRBJ1-5; maybe TRBD1 (6 bases). Germline CDR1 is SGHTA and CDR2 is FQGNSA. V lost 5 bases and J lost 3, with 11 bases in between. This CDR3 spans 14 amino acids.